This T cell receptor beta chain was found in a study of prognosis after radiotherapy for stage I lung cancer. Study-level background: In 3 to 5 fractions, radiotherapy was administered as SBRT with a biologically effective dose of at least 100 Gy. None of the patients had concurrent treatment alongside stereotactic body radiotherapy.

This clonotype was picked up a small number of times. Its antigen is unknown. Genomic DNA yielded TCR beta CDR3, amplified by two-round multiplex PCR. Primers (each specific to one TRBV or TRBJ gene) were used in first-round PCR. Via MiXCR, TCRdb re-called the multiplex PCR reads, giving one row per CDR3 protein. Of about 59,000 distinct CDR3 sequences listed, around a quarter are singletons. Study-wide points: Median unique TCR clone counts of about 9,200 versus 6,500 showed a fall after stereotactic body radiation therapy.

All patients showed node-negative disease on CT and PET/CT and lacked prior chemotherapy, radiotherapy or other malignancies. CDR1 is SEHNR, CDR2 FQNEAQ, per germline (reference sequence). The CDR3 sequence is 13 residues long. Trimming took 5 bases from V and 4 from J, leaving 11 bases between them. Sequenced material: PBMCs, taken before or after stereotactic body radiation therapy (not recorded which). The chain is built from TRBV7-9 and TRBJ1-1; D gene ambiguous. This clonotype was sampled from a donor at least 50 years old with non-small cell lung cancer. DNA for the CDR3: TGTGCCAGCAGCGAGGGATGGGGCACTGAAGCTTTCTTT. Protein: CASSEGWGTEAFF. Complete variable domain (other parts from reference TRBV7-9 and TRBJ1-1): DTGVSQNPRHKITKRGQNVTFRCDPISEHNRLYWYRQTLGQGPEFLTYFQNEAQLEKSRLLSDRFSAERPKGSFSTLEIQRTEQGDSAMYLCASSEGWGTEAFFGQGTRLTVV.